The subject of this entry is one T cell receptor (beta chain). Its antigen is still unknown. The entry originates in a study of cytomegalovirus exposure and HLA in healthy donors. Study-wide background: One earlier analysis, a look at approximately 180 million T cells, found some 120 million unique TCR beta sequences.

The germline V gene has CDR1 LNHDA and CDR2 SQIVND (reference sequence). The V gene end was trimmed by 5 bases and the J gene end by 7 bases; junction bases not matched to a gene: 11. CDR3 length: 16 residues. Primers for the PCR totalled 60 Vbeta and 13 Jbeta. Some clones are missing from TCRdb's copy, which holds only in-frame ones; the method was immunoSEQ multiplex PCR. The data contain fewer than 150,000 clones, roughly 75% of them seen just once; the ten biggest clones take up approximately 6.2%. Study results and limitations: There were several of the most significant clusters that appeared linked to common viral pathogens in a later analysis.

What was sequenced was PBMCs. The chain couples TRBV19 to TRBJ1-6; 7 nucleotides line up with TRBD1. The TCR comes from a man in his forties in good health and CMV-seropositive. CDR3 residues: CASSQRATGVNSPLHF. The CDR3 nucleotides read TGTGCCAGTAGTCAGCGGGCTACAGGGGTCAATTCACCCCTCCACTTT.